The 27 T cell receptor beta chains given below trace back to one sample, sequenced in a study of CXCR3-negative and CXCR3-positive naive CD8 T cells. Whole-study findings and limits: A higher hydrophobicity marked the TRB CDR3s of CXCR3-positive naive cells versus CXCR3-negative naive cells.

These receptors are not linked to any known antigen. The authors made the TRB cDNA libraries by 5' RACE using UMI labels. TCRdb re-called the 5' RACE reads and shows each CDR3 protein once, DNA omitted. The listing records more than 70,000 distinct CDR3 sequences. The sample comprised naive CXCR3+ CD8+ T cells from blood. Described subset: CD45RO-CCR7+CD27+CD95- naive CD8+ T cells expressing CXCR3 (TNR3+). These receptors all stem from a human donor in good health. Some clones in this sample may be carry-over from other donors' samples.

The chain recombines TRBV27 with TRBJ2-3; TCRdb designates TRBD2, a call that cannot be tested without DNA. The length of the CDR3 is 16 residues. From germline, CDR1 is MNHEY and CDR2 SMNVEV (reference sequence). CDR3 protein: CASSPLQRGGVDTQYF.

The rearrangement joins TRBV28 to TRBJ2-3; TCRdb's assignment of TRBD1 cannot be checked, as there is no DNA. This CDR3 region has 16 residues. The V gene's germline CDR1 is MDHEN and CDR2 SYDVKM. The CDR3 loop is CASSLSSGTSTDTQYF.

The chain is built from TRBV5-4 and TRBJ1-2. The CDR3 totals 15 residues. Germline assignment: CDR1 SGHNT and CDR2 YYREEE (reference sequence). The CDR3 here is CASSLADPLAVGYTF.

The chain recombines TRBV10-3 with TRBJ2-1; there is no DNA to check the TCRdb D call of TRBD1. Germline V gene data show CDR1 as ENHRY and CDR2 as SYGVKD. This CDR3 spans 14 amino acids. CDR3: CATKQDSSYNEQFF.

The chain is built from TRBV6-5 and TRBJ2-7; checking the TCRdb D call of TRBD1 is not possible without DNA. Germline values: CDR1 MNHEY, CDR2 SVGAGI. The CDR3 runs 15 residues. The CDR3 sequence is CASRGVLSSVNEQYF.

This chain's CDR3 is CASRKGACSYEQYF. The chain is built from TRBV28 and TRBJ2-7; TCRdb's D call, TRBD1, is unchecked because there is no DNA. Germline values: CDR1 MDHEN, CDR2 SYDVKM. The CDR3 totals 14 residues.

The rearrangement links TRBV6-6 to TRBJ2-7. CDR3 size: 14 residues. Germline lookup yields CDR1 MNHNY and CDR2 SVGAGI (reference sequence). CDR3 loop: CASSYTESSYEQYF.

The gene calls are TRBV11-2 and TRBJ2-1; the TRBD2 assignment by TCRdb is unverifiable without DNA. The length of the CDR3 is 13 residues. Germline-derived CDR1 and CDR2 are SGHAT and FQNNGV. CDR3 loop: CASSSGRGVEQFF.

This rearrangement joins TRBV4-2 to TRBJ2-7; TCRdb calls TRBD1, which cannot be checked without DNA. CDR3 size: 15 residues. Germline values: CDR1 LGHNA, CDR2 YNFKEQ. CDR3 protein: CASSPRWAESYEQYF.

The chain combines TRBV12-3 or TRBV12-4 with TRBJ2-7; TCRdb indicates TRBD1, and absent DNA this call remains unverified. The CDR3 has 13 amino acids. This CDR3 is CASSLTREVEQYF.

The gene calls are TRBV28 and TRBJ2-7; TCRdb's D gene call, TRBD1, goes unchecked for lack of DNA. The CDR3 runs 12 residues. The germline V gene has CDR1 MDHEN and CDR2 SYDVKM. The CDR3 sequence is CASSPPRNEQYF. Full variable domain (outside the CDR3, taken from reference TRBV28 and TRBJ2-7): DVKVTQSSRYLVKRTGEKVFLECVQDMDHENMFWYRQDPGLGLRLIYFSYDVKMKEKGDIPEGYSVSREKKERFSLILESASTNQTSMYLCASSPPRNEQYFGPGTRLTVT.

J is TRBJ1-1 and V is TRBV15; with no DNA, the TCRdb D assignment of TRBD1 cannot be verified. CDR1 LNHNV and CDR2 YYDKDF come from the germline V gene (reference sequence). The CDR3 spans 14 residues. Here the CDR3 reads CATTPTGGGSEAFF.

The V call is TRBV6-5, the J call TRBJ2-7; TCRdb's D call, TRBD2, is unchecked because there is no DNA. CDR3 length equals 15 residues. The germline gives CDR1 MNHEY, CDR2 SVGAGI. The CDR3 loop reads CASTPPTSGGDEQYF.

This chain connects TRBV3-1 to TRBJ2-5; the D call of TRBD2 rests on TCRdb alone, since no DNA is present to check it. The CDR3 has 16 amino acids. CDR1 and CDR2 from the germline V gene are LGHDT and YNNKEL (reference sequence). The CDR3: CASSQGPSGDRETQYF.

The rearrangement joins TRBV4-1 to TRBJ2-1; TCRdb's D gene call, TRBD2, goes unchecked for lack of DNA. The germline gives CDR1 MGHRA, CDR2 YSYEKL. The CDR3 runs 17 residues. The CDR3 sequence: CASSHRGLAGDLGEQFF.

This chain links TRBV13 with TRBJ2-1; the TCRdb call, TRBD1, lacks DNA for checking. Germline V lookup: CDR1 PRHDT, CDR2 FYEKMQ (reference sequence). The CDR3 contains 17 residues. The chain's CDR3 is CASSLGVAGETYNEQFF. The full variable domain, rest sourced from reference TRBV13 and TRBJ2-1, is AAGVIQSPRHLIKEKRETATLKCYPIPRHDTVYWYQQGPGQDPQFLISFYEKMQSDKGSIPDRFSAQQFSDYHSELNMSSLELGDSALYFCASSLGVAGETYNEQFFGPGTRLTVL.

The rearrangement links TRBV10-3 to TRBJ2-1; TCRdb picks TRBD2, but there is no DNA to check that call. This CDR3 region has 16 residues. Germline CDR1 ENHRY, CDR2 SYGVKD. CDR3 region: CAISGPGPTADNEQFF.

The rearrangement uses TRBV6-5 and TRBJ2-7; TCRdb's assignment of TRBD1 cannot be checked, as there is no DNA. CDR1 is MNHEY, CDR2 SVGAGI, per germline. The CDR3 loop spans 13 amino acids. The CDR3: CASTDDNRAEQYF.

J is TRBJ1-1 and V is TRBV5-5; TCRdb indicates TRBD1, and absent DNA this call remains unverified. CDR1 SGHKS and CDR2 YYEKEE come from the germline V gene (reference sequence). This CDR3 comprises 15 residues. CDR3 region: CASSRTPGVYSEAFF.

The V and J genes are TRBV7-8 and TRBJ2-7; absent DNA, TCRdb's TRBD1 call cannot be checked. The CDR3 totals 14 residues. CDR1 and CDR2 from the germline V gene are SGHVS and FQNEAQ. CDR3: CASSIPGHTYEQYF.

The gene calls are TRBV13 and TRBJ1-1; the D gene TCRdb calls, TRBD1, cannot be checked with no DNA. CDR3 size: 14 residues. Germline loops: CDR1 PRHDT, CDR2 FYEKMQ (reference sequence). CDR3 sequence reads: CASSLVGRQTEAFF.

The chain links TRBV20-1 to TRBJ2-1; TCRdb picks TRBD1, but there is no DNA to check that call. Germline CDR1 and CDR2: DFQATT and SNEGSKA (reference sequence). The CDR3 contains 13 residues. CDR3 region: CSASPDSYNEQFF.

The chain recombines TRBV9 with TRBJ1-2; checking the TCRdb D call of TRBD1 is not possible without DNA. Germline V gives CDR1 SGDLS, CDR2 YYNGEE. The CDR3 totals 14 residues. This CDR3 is CASSVGGMDYGYTF.

The rearrangement links TRBV7-6 to TRBJ2-5; the D call of TRBD2 rests on TCRdb alone, since no DNA is present to check it. Germline CDR1 SGHVS, CDR2 FNYEAQ. This CDR3 is built from 15 residues. This CDR3 is CASSPREGRLETQYF.

This chain uses TRBV20-1 with TRBJ2-7; the TRBD2 assignment by TCRdb is unverifiable without DNA. The CDR3 spans 15 residues. Germline CDR1 and CDR2: DFQATT and SNEGSKA (reference sequence). CDR3 amino acids: CSARKLAESSYEQYF.

The gene calls are TRBV11-3 and TRBJ2-5; the D gene TCRdb calls, TRBD1, cannot be checked with no DNA. CDR3 size: 15 residues. From germline, CDR1 is SGHNT and CDR2 YENEEA. This chain's CDR3 is CASSPRTGGQETQYF.

The chain links TRBV12-3 or TRBV12-4 to TRBJ2-3; TCRdb picks TRBD1, but there is no DNA to check that call. This CDR3 contains 14 residues. The CDR3 spells CASSVLARVDTQYF.